The 27 T cell receptor beta chains given below trace back to one sample, sequenced in a study of response to subunit inactivated influenza vaccine. TCRdb ran MiXCR on the RT-PCR reads and lists one entry per CDR3 protein. The data contain fewer than 700,000 distinct CDR3 sequences, roughly 13% of them singletons. The source material was PBMCs from blood, sampled about 40 days after vaccination. Every receptor here comes from a man aged 50-60 years who received an inactivated influenza vaccine.

The CDR3 here is CATTAGTGVAYEQYF. In nucleotides, the CDR3 is TGTGCCACCACCGCAGGAACAGGGGTGGCCTACGAGCAGTACTTC. The chain employs TRBV28 and TRBJ2-7, with 7 nucleotides matching TRBD1. The V gene's germline CDR1 is MDHEN and CDR2 SYDVKM. There are 15 residues in the CDR3. The J segment lost 2 bases and the V segment lost 10 bases, leaving 14 bases of the junction unmatched.

This chain uses TRBV5-4 with TRBJ2-2, with 9 bases lining up with TRBD1. The junction had 4 bases not matched to a gene; V was cut back by 0 bases and J by 7 bases. The CDR3 has 15 amino acids. The germline V gene has CDR1 SGHNT and CDR2 YYREEE (reference sequence). CDR3: CASSLAQGADGELFF. The CDR3 DNA reads TGTGCCAGCAGCTTGGCACAGGGGGCTGACGGGGAGCTGTTTTTT.

The sample holds many counts of this clonotype. J is TRBJ2-1 and V is TRBV12-3 or TRBV12-4; D may be TRBD1 (6 bases). V was cut by 7 bases and J by 5 bases, with 18 bases left in between. This CDR3 has 15 residues. The CDR3 DNA sequence: TGTGCCAGCAAACCGCCGGGACACATAAACAATGAGCAGTTCTTC. It yields the protein CASKPPGHINNEQFF.

In this sample, this clonotype turned up a few times. The V call is TRBV7-2, the J call TRBJ2-7, with 8 nucleotides matching TRBD1. Germline V lookup: CDR1 SGHTA, CDR2 FQGNSA. This CDR3 has 14 amino acids. With 2 bases clipped from V and 6 bases from J, the junction kept 6 bases outside the gene matches. The CDR3 DNA follows: TGTGCCAGCAGCTTACAGGGGGCTTCGGGCGAGCAGTACTTC. This sequence encodes CASSLQGASGEQYF.

This clonotype came up a few times. The rearrangement joins TRBV6-2 or TRBV6-3 to TRBJ1-1; 10 bases align to TRBD1. CDR1 and CDR2 (germline): MNHEY, SVGEGT. This CDR3 spans 16 amino acids. Trimming at V came to 4 bases and at J to 3 bases, leaving 8 bases not matched to a gene. The CDR3 coding sequence is TGTGCCAGCAGTTCACTTCGACAGGGGGCTGACACTGAAGCTTTCTTT. It encodes CASSSLRQGADTEAFF.

This clonotype was seen a handful of times. This sequence joins TRBV12-3 or TRBV12-4 and TRBJ2-1, with 13 bases identical to TRBD2. V dropped 5 bases and J dropped 7; count of bases not matched to a gene: 8. This CDR3 is built from 16 residues. The CDR3 reads CASSKTSGGARNEQFF. CDR3 DNA: TGTGCCAGCAGTAAAACTAGCGGGGGGGCGAGGAATGAGCAGTTCTTC.

This clonotype has more than one count but fewer than ten. The V gene is TRBV6-2 or TRBV6-3, the J gene TRBJ2-1; 7 bases fit TRBD1. The CDR3 spans 14 residues. V lost 6 bases, J lost 9 bases, and 11 bases stayed unmatched. Per the germline V gene, CDR1 is MNHEY and CDR2 is SVGEGT. The CDR3 DNA follows: TGTGCCAGCAGACGAGACAGGGCGCTGGGTGAGCAGTTCTTC. Protein sequence: CASRRDRALGEQFF.

This clonotype was seen a few times. The rearrangement uses TRBV19 and TRBJ2-7; 13 positions agree with TRBD2. V dropped 4 bases and J dropped 3; count of bases not matched to a gene: 3. Germline values: CDR1 LNHDA, CDR2 SQIVND (reference sequence). The CDR3 runs to 15 residues. The CDR3 nucleotides read TGTGCCAGTAGTACGGGACTAGCGGGGAACTACGAGCAGTACTTC. Amino acid sequence: CASSTGLAGNYEQYF.

V gene TRBV5-5 combines with J gene TRBJ2-7; 8 bases align to TRBD1. The CDR3 totals 14 residues. The germline V gene encodes CDR1 SGHKS and CDR2 YYEKEE (reference sequence). The V gene end was trimmed by 1 base and the J gene end by 2 bases; junction bases not matched to a gene: 2. This CDR3 is CASSLLQGAYEQYF. CDR3 sequence (DNA): TGTGCCAGCAGCTTGCTACAGGGGGCCTACGAGCAGTACTTC.

This chain uses TRBV18 with TRBJ1-1; D is ambiguous. Germline CDR1 and CDR2: KGHSH and LQKENI. The V gene lost 5 bases and the J gene lost 6 bases, with 16 bases spanning the gap. This CDR3 contains 14 residues. In DNA, the CDR3 is TGTGCCAGCTCAACCGCCGAGGTAGCCTCTGAAGCTTTCTTT. Amino acid sequence: CASSTAEVASEAFF.

This clonotype has a handful of counts. The V gene is TRBV7-2, the J gene TRBJ2-3, with D uncertain. CDR1 and CDR2 (germline): SGHTA, FQGNSA. V was shortened by 4 bases and J by 5 bases, with 10 bases between the two germline ends. The CDR3 totals 13 residues. The CDR3 loop reads CASSSITIDTQYF. The DNA of the CDR3 is TGTGCCAGCAGCTCAATTACCATAGATACGCAGTATTTT.

J is TRBJ2-3 and V is TRBV2; TRBD1 matches at 7 bases. The CDR3 is 18 residues long. V was pared by 11 bases and J by 1 base, with 21 bases of the junction left unmatched. The germline V gene encodes CDR1 SNHLY and CDR2 FYNNEI. CDR3 sequence: CALCPAWGTEERTDTQYF. The CDR3 DNA sequence: TGTGCCCTCTGCCCAGCGTGGGGGACAGAGGAGCGCACAGATACGCAGTATTTT.

The J gene is TRBJ2-3, the V gene TRBV5-1; D possibly corresponds to TRBD2 (5 bases). Germline-derived CDR1 and CDR2 are SGHRS and YFSETQ. The CDR3 is made up of 15 amino acids. V shed 7 bases and J shed 0 bases, with 15 bases lying between them. CDR3 region: CASQRLAESTDTQYF. In DNA form, the CDR3 reads TGCGCCAGCCAAAGGCTAGCAGAAAGCACAGATACGCAGTATTTT.

This clonotype was detected ten times or more. CDR3 protein: CSASIGQYNSPLHF. The CDR3 nucleotides read TGCAGTGCTAGCATCGGACAGTATAATTCACCCCTCCACTTT. The rearrangement uses TRBV20-1 and TRBJ1-6, with D possibly being TRBD1 (6 bases). V was cut by 3 bases and J by 4 bases, with 10 bases left in between. The germline V gene encodes CDR1 DFQATT and CDR2 SNEGSKA (reference sequence). This CDR3 is built from 14 residues.

This clonotype turned up a few times. The chain recombines TRBV7-2 with TRBJ1-1; 7 bases map to TRBD1. CDR1 and CDR2 (germline): SGHTA, FQGNSA. Unmatched junction bases numbered 11, after V lost 5 bases and J lost 8 bases. The CDR3 runs 14 residues. CDR3: CASSPQGGAEEAFF. The CDR3 DNA reads as TGTGCCAGCAGCCCTCAGGGGGGGGCCGAGGAAGCTTTCTTT.

The DNA of the CDR3 is TGCAGTGCTAGTGGTGGACAGGGGGGTTCTGAAGCTTTCTTT. Amino acids: CSASGGQGGSEAFF. The V and J genes are TRBV20-1 and TRBJ1-1; 10 bases are a match to TRBD1. Looked up from germline, CDR1 is DFQATT and CDR2 is SNEGSKA (reference sequence). This CDR3 spans 14 amino acids. J was trimmed by 6 bases and V by 3 bases; bases with no gene match: 7.

The V gene is TRBV4-3, the J gene TRBJ2-7, with 10 positions matching TRBD2. Germline loops: CDR1 LGHNA, CDR2 YSLEER. The ends lost 4 bases at V and 1 base at J; junction bases unmatched: 4. The CDR3 is 15 amino acids. DNA of the CDR3: TGCGCCAGCAGCCGAGCTAGCGGGAGTTCCTACGAGCAGTACTTC. The encoded protein is CASSRASGSSYEQYF.

The chain is built from TRBV10-2 and TRBJ2-1; 10 nucleotides line up with TRBD2. The CDR3 is 15 residues long. CDR1 is WSHSY, CDR2 SAAADI, per germline. Germline trimming cut 6 bases from V and 5 bases from J; bases unmatched to any gene: 7. The CDR3 region has the DNA TGCGCCAGCAGCCCGAGCGGGGGGGCCAACAATGAGCAGTTCTTC. Protein sequence: CASSPSGGANNEQFF.

This clonotype was detected ten times or more. The chain carries TRBV29-1 and TRBJ2-3; 11 bases map to TRBD1. This CDR3 contains 14 residues. Germline V lookup: CDR1 SQVTM, CDR2 ANQGSEA. J lost 3 bases, V lost 7 bases, and 6 bases had no gene match. CDR3 sequence (DNA): TGCAGCGCCAGGACAGGGGGCGGGACAGATACGCAGTATTTT. The encoded protein is CSARTGGGTDTQYF.

The chain joins TRBV11-3 to TRBJ2-2; D gene unclear. Germline CDR1 and CDR2: SGHNT and YENEEA. V lost 5 bases, J lost 0 bases, and 16 bases lay in between. The CDR3 spans 17 residues. The CDR3 DNA follows: TGTGCCAGCAGCCTATCCTGGGGTCCGTCGAACACCGGGGAGCTGTTTTTT. Translated: CASSLSWGPSNTGELFF.

Only one count was recorded for this clonotype. The chain employs TRBV24-1 and TRBJ2-1; 11 bases line up with TRBD2. The V and J ends lost 5 bases and 8 bases, in that order; junction bases with no gene match: 13. The CDR3 spans 17 residues. Germline lookup yields CDR1 KGHDR and CDR2 SFDVKD. The CDR3 loop reads CATSAYPGLAGGYEQFF. CDR3 sequence (DNA): TGTGCCACCAGTGCCTACCCTGGTCTAGCGGGAGGATATGAGCAGTTCTTC.

This clonotype was observed many times. The chain employs TRBV2 and TRBJ2-1; 10 positions agree with TRBD1. The CDR3 runs 16 residues. Germline-derived CDR1 and CDR2 are SNHLY and FYNNEI. Trimming took 3 bases from V and 8 from J; bases not matched to a gene: 10. CDR3 bases: TGTGCCAGCAGTGAGCCGGGACAGGGGCCCCTCCATGAGCAGTTCTTC. It specifies CASSEPGQGPLHEQFF.

This clonotype has ten or more counts. V is TRBV2 and J is TRBJ1-4; perhaps TRBD1 as D (6 bases). CDR1 SNHLY and CDR2 FYNNEI come from the germline V gene. The CDR3 consists of 14 residues. V lost 6 bases to trimming and J lost 7 bases, with 15 bases between them. The CDR3 DNA sequence: TGTGCCAGCAGGGACGACACAGGGACTGAAAAACTGTTTTTT. It encodes CASRDDTGTEKLFF.

The genes are TRBV5-1 and TRBJ2-3; 12 positions match TRBD1. Germline CDR1 reads SGHRS; CDR2 reads YFSETQ. The CDR3 length is 15 residues. The V and J ends lost 4 bases and 9 bases, in that order; junction bases with no gene match: 9. CDR3 protein: CASSAGQGAQATQYF. The CDR3 bases are TGCGCCAGCAGCGCGGGACAGGGGGCGCAGGCCACGCAGTATTTT.

This clonotype appeared a few times. This chain links TRBV7-6 with TRBJ2-1, with 9 nucleotides matching TRBD2. CDR1 SGHVS and CDR2 FNYEAQ come from the germline V gene. J was trimmed by 3 bases and V by 2 bases; bases with no gene match: 23. The CDR3 loop spans 22 amino acids. The CDR3, as DNA: TGTGCCAGCAGCTTATCCATTTATATCAGCGGGGGGCCTCTCACCATCTACAATGAGCAGTTCTTC. It codes for CASSLSIYISGGPLTIYNEQFF. Based on the CDR3 plus reference TRBV7-6 and TRBJ2-1, the full variable domain is GAGVSQSPRYKVTKRGQDVALRCDPISGHVSLYWYRQALGQGPEFLTYFNYEAQQDKSGLPNDRFSAERPEGSISTLTIQRTEQRDSAMYRCASSLSIYISGGPLTIYNEQFFGPGTRLTVL.

This sequence joins TRBV6-2 or TRBV6-3 and TRBJ2-7; no firm D call. There are 11 residues in the CDR3. V was shortened by 6 bases and J by 2 bases, with 5 bases between the two germline ends. Germline values: CDR1 MNHEY, CDR2 SVGEGT. CDR3 sequence reads: CASRSPYEQYF. In DNA, the CDR3 is TGTGCCAGCAGGAGCCCCTACGAGCAGTACTTC.

This clonotype has ten or more counts. The chain links TRBV27 to TRBJ2-1; 8 positions match TRBD2. V gave up 4 bases and J gave up 10 bases; unmatched junction bases: 12. This CDR3 region has 15 residues. Germline lookup yields CDR1 MNHEY and CDR2 SMNVEV (reference sequence). CDR3 sequence (DNA): TGTGCCAGCAGTTCAGGGACTAGTCAGCTTCGGGAGCAGTTCTTC. This encodes CASSSGTSQLREQFF.